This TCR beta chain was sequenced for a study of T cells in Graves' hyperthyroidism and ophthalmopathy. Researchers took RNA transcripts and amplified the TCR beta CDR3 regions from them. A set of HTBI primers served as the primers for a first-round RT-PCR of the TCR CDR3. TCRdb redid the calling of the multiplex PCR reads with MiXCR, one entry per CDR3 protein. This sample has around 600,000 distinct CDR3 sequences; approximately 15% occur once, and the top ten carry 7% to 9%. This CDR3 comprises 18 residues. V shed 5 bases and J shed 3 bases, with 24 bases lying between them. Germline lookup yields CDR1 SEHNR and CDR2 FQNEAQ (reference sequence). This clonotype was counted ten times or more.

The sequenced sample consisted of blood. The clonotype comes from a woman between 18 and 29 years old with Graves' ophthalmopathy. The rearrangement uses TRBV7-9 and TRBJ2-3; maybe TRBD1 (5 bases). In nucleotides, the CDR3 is TGTGCCAGCAGCCGCGCTGGGGCAGCCGACTTCAAAACAGATACGCAGTATTTT. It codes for CASSRAGAADFKTDTQYF.